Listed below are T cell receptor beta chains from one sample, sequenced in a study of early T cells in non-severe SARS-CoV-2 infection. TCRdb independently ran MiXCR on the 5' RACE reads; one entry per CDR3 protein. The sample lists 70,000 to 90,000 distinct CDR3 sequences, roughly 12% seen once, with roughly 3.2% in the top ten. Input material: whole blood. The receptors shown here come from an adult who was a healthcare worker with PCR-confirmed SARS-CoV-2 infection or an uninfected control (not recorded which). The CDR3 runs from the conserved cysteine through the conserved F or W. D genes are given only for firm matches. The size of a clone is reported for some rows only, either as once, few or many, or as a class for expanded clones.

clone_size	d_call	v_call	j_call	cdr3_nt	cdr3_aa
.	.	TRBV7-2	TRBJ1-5	TGTGCCAGCAGCTCTACCGTGGGGGCCCCACGGAATCAGCCCCAGCATTTT	CASSSTVGAPRNQPQHF
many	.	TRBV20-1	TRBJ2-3	TGCAGTGCTAGAGATTTATGGCGGGATAGCACAGATACGCAGTATTTT	CSARDLWRDSTDTQYF
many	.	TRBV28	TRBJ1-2	TGTGCCAGCAGCACAGGGAACTCTTATGGCTACACCTTC	CASSTGNSYGYTF
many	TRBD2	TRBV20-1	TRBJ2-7	TGCAGTGCTAGGACTAGCGGGAAATTCTACGAGCAGTACTTC	CSARTSGKFYEQYF
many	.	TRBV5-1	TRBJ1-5	TGCGCCAGCAGCTTGCAGGGAGGGGATCAGCCCCAGCATTTT	CASSLQGGDQPQHF
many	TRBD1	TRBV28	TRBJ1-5	TGTGCCAGCAGTTTAACTCTCCAGGGGGGCGCCCAGCATTTT	CASSLTLQGGAQHF
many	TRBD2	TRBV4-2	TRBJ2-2	TGTGCCAGCAGCCAAGAAATAGCGGGTAACACCGGGGAGCTGTTTTTT	CASSQEIAGNTGELFF
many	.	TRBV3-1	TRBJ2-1	TGTGCCAGCAGCCACCACGCCGCTAATGAGCAGTTCTTC	CASSHHAANEQFF
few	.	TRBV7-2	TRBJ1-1	TGTGCCAGCAGCTTAAGGGGAGAAGCTTTCTTT	CASSLRGEAFF
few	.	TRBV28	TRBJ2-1	TGTGCCAGCAGTAGCAGGGTGGTCTTCGGTGAGCAGTTCTTC	CASSSRVVFGEQFF
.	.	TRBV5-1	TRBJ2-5	TGCGCCAGCAGCTTTATGGGGGCCCAAGAGACCCAGTACTTC	CASSFMGAQETQYF
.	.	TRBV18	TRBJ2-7	TGTGCCAGCTCACCGAAGGAGCAGTACTTC	CASSPKEQYF